Many counts were recorded for the clone carrying this T cell receptor beta chain. This specimen comes from a study of T cells in Graves' hyperthyroidism and ophthalmopathy. Germline loops: CDR1 DFQATT, CDR2 SNEGSKA (reference sequence). Trimming shortened V by 0 bases and J by 3 bases, and 14 bases separated the two germline ends. This CDR3 region has 15 residues. Orbital computed tomography, thyroid ultrasound, serum thyroxine and TRAb, and clinical symptoms together informed the diagnoses. The TCR beta CDR3 regions underwent amplification using RNA transcripts as the source. TCR CDR3 regions were first amplified by RT-PCR with HTBI primers. TCRdb passed the multiplex PCR reads through MiXCR, listing each CDR3 protein once. Here the sample spans roughly 560,000 distinct CDR3 sequences, roughly 14% being singletons.

Material for sequencing was blood. The chain couples TRBV20-1 to TRBJ1-1; a possible D gene is TRBD1 (6 bases). This sequence originates from a woman between 40 and 55 years old with Graves' ophthalmopathy. CDR3: CSARDPGNRDTEAFF. The CDR3, as DNA: TGCAGTGCTAGAGATCCCGGGAACAGGGACACTGAAGCTTTCTTT.